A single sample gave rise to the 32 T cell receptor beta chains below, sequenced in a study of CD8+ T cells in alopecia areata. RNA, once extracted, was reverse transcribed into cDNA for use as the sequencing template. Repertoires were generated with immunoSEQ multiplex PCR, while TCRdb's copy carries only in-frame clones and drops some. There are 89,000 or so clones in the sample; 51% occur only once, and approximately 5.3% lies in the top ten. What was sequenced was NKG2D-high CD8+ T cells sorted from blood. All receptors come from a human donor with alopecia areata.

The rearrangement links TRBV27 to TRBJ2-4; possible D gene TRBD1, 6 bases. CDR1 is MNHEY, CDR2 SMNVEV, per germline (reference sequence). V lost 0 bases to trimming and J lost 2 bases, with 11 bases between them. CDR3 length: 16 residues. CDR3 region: CASSLSSGTSKNIQYF. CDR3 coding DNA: TGTGCCAGCAGTTTATCGAGTGGGACATCCAAAAACATTCAGTACTTC.

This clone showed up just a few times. In nucleotides, the CDR3 is TGCAGCGTTGAGAGGCCAGCGGGAGACAACTACAATGAGCAGTTCTTC. This codes for CSVERPAGDNYNEQFF. The chain combines TRBV29-1 with TRBJ2-1; TRBD2 matches at 8 bases. Germline V lookup: CDR1 SQVTM, CDR2 ANQGSEA. This CDR3 region has 16 residues. V lost 3 bases, J lost 3 bases, and 10 bases stayed unmatched.

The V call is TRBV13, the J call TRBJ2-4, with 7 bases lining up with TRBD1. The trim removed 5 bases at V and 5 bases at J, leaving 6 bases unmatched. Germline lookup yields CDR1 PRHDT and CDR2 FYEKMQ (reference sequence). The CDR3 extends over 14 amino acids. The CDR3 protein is CASSGRDRENIQYF. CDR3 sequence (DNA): TGTGCCAGCAGCGGCCGGGACAGAGAAAACATTCAGTACTTC.

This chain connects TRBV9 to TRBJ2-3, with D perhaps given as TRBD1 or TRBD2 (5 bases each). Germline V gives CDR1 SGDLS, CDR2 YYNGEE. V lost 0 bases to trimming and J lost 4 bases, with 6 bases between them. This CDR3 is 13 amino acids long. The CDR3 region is CASSVGGADTQYF. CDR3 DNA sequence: TGTGCCAGCAGCGTAGGAGGGGCAGATACGCAGTATTTT.

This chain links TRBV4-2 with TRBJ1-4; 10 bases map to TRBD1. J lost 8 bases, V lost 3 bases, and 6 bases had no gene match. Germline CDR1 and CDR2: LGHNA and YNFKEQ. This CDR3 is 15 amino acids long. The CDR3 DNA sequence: TGTGCCAGCAGCCACGGGCCGGGACAGGGGGAAAAACTGTTTTTT. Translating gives CASSHGPGQGEKLFF.

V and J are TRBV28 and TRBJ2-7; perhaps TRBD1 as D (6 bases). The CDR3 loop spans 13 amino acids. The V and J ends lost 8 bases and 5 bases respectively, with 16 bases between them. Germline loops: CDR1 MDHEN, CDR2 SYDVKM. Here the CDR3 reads CASGEQGSHEQYF. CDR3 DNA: TGTGCCAGCGGGGAACAGGGCAGCCACGAGCAGTACTTC.

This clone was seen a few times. This CDR3 reads CASSLGQNQPQHF. The CDR3 DNA reads as TGTGCCAGCAGCTTAGGACAGAATCAGCCCCAGCATTTT. The V and J genes are TRBV11-2 and TRBJ1-5, with a possible D match to TRBD1 (5 bases). The CDR3 sequence is 13 residues long. V gave up 1 base and J gave up 4 bases, with 5 bases separating them. Germline V gene lookup returns CDR1 SGHAT and CDR2 FQNNGV. The full variable domain, its missing parts supplied by reference TRBV11-2 and TRBJ1-5, is EAGVAQSPRYKIIEKRQSVAFWCNPISGHATLYWYQQILGQGPKLLIQFQNNGVVDDSQLPKDRFSAERLKGVDSTLKIQPAKLEDSAVYLCASSLGQNQPQHFGDGTRLSIL.

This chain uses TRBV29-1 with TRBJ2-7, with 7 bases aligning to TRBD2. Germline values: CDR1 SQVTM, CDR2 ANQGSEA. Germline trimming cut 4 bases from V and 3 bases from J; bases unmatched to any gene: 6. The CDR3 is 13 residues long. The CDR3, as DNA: TGCAGCGTTGGCGGGAGCACGAGCTACGAGCAGTACTTC. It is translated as CSVGGSTSYEQYF.

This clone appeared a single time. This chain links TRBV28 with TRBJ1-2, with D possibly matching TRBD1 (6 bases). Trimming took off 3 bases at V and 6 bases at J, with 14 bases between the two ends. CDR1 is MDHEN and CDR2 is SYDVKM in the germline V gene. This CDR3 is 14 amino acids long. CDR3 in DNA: TGTGCCAGCAGTTTGATAGGGGGATCCGATGGCTACACCTTC. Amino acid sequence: CASSLIGGSDGYTF.

The CDR3 DNA sequence: TGTGCCAGCAGTACGACAGGGGACATTCAGTACTTC. Translation gives CASSTTGDIQYF. The gene calls are TRBV28 and TRBJ2-4; 8 bases are shared with TRBD1. Germline lookup yields CDR1 MDHEN and CDR2 SYDVKM. J lost 8 bases, V lost 5 bases, and 2 bases had no gene match. This CDR3 is 12 amino acids long.

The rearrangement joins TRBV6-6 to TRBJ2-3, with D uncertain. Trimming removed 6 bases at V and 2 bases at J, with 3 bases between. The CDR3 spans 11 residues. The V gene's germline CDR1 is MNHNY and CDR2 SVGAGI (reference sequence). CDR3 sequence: CASRDTDTQYF. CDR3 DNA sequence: TGTGCCAGCAGGGACACAGATACGCAGTATTTT.

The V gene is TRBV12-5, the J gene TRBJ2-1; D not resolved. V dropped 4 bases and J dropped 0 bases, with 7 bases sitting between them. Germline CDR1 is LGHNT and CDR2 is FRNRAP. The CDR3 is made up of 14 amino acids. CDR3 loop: CASGSWSSYNEQFF. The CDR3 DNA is TGTGCTAGTGGTTCTTGGAGCTCCTACAATGAGCAGTTCTTC.

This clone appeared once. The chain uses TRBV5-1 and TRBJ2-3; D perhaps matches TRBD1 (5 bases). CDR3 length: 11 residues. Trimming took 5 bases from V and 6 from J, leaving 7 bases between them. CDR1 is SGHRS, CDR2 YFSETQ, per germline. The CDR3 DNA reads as TGCGCCAGCAGTCACAGGGATACGCAGTATTTT. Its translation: CASSHRDTQYF.

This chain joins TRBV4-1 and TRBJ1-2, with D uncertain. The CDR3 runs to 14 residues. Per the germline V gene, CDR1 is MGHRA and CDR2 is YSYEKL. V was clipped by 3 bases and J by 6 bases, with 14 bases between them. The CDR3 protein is CASSHPTLLDGYTF. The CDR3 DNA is TGCGCCAGCAGCCACCCGACCCTTCTGGATGGCTACACCTTC.

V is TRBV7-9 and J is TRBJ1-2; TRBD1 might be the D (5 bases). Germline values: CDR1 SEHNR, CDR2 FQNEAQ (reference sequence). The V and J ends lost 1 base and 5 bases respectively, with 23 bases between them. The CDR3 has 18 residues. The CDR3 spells CASSLGDSAITTQYGYTF. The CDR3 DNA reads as TGTGCCAGCAGCTTAGGGGACTCAGCGATTACTACTCAATATGGCTACACCTTC.

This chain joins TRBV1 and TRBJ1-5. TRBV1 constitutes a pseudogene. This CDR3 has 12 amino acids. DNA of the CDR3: TGCACCAGCACCGTGATGGGTCAGCCCCAGCATTTT. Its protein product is CTSTVMGQPQHF.

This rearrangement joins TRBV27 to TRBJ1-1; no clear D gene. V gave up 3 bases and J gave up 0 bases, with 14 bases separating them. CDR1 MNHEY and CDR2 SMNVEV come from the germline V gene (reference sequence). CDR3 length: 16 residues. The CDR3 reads CASSFGGFPMNTEAFF. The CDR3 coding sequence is TGTGCCAGCAGTTTTGGAGGGTTTCCCATGAACACTGAAGCTTTCTTT.

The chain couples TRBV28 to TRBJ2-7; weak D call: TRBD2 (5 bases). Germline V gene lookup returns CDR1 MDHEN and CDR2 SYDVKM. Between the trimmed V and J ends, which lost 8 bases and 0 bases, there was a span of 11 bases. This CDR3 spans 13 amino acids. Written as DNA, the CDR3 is TGTGCCAGCGCTGGGAGAAGCTCCTACGAGCAGTACTTC. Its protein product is CASAGRSSYEQYF. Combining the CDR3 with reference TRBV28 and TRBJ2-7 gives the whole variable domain DVKVTQSSRYLVKRTGEKVFLECVQDMDHENMFWYRQDPGLGLRLIYFSYDVKMKEKGDIPEGYSVSREKKERFSLILESASTNQTSMYLCASAGRSSYEQYFGPGTRLTVT.

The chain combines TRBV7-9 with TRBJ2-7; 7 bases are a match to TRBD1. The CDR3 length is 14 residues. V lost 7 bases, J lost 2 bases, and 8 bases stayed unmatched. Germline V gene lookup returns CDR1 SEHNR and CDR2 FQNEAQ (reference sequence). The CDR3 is CASTGDSSPYEQYF. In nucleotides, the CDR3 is TGTGCCAGCACCGGGGACAGCAGTCCCTACGAGCAGTACTTC.

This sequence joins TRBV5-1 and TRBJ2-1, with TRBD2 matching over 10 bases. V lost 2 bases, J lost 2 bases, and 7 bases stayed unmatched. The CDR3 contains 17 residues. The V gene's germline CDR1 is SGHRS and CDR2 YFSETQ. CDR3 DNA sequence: TGCGCCAGCAGCTTCGGTCGAGCGGGAGGGACCTACAATGAGCAGTTCTTC. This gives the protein CASSFGRAGGTYNEQFF.

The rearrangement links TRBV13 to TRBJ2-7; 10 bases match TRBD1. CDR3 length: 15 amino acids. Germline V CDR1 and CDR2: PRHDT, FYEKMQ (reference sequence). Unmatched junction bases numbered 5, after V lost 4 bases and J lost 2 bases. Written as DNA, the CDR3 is TGTGCCAGCAGCTCCCGGGACAGGGGAGCCTACGAGCAGTACTTC. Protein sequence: CASSSRDRGAYEQYF.

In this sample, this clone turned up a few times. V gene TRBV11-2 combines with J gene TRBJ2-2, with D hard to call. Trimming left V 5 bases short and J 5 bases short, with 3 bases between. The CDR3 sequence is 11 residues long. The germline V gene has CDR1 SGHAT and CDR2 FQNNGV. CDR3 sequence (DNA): TGTGCCAGCAGCCCGACCGGGGAGCTGTTTTTT. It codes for CASSPTGELFF.

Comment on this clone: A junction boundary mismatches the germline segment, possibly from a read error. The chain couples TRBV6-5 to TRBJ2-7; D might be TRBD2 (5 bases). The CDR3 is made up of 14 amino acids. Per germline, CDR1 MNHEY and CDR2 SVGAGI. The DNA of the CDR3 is TGTGCCAGCAGTTACTCAGCTAGCTCCCACGAGCAGTACTTC. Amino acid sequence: CASSYSASSHEQYF.

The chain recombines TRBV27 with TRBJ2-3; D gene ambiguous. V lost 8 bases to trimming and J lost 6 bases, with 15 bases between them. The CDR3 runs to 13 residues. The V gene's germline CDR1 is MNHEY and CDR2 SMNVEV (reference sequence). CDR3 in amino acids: CASSNGLSDTQYF. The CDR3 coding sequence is TGTGCCAGCTCCAACGGCCTATCCGATACGCAGTATTTT.

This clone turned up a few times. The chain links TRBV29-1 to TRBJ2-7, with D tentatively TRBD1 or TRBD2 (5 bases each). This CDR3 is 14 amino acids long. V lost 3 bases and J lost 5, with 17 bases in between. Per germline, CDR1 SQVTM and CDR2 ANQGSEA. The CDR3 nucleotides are TGCAGCGTTGAGACGGCCGGGACGGGCAACGAGCAGTACTTC. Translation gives CSVETAGTGNEQYF.

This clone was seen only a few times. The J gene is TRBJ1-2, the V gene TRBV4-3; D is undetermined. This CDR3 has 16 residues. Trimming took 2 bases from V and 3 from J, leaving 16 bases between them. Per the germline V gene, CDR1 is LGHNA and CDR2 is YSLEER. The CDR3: CASSQSPGPGDYGYTF. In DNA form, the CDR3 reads TGCGCCAGCAGCCAATCCCCGGGCCCTGGGGACTATGGCTACACCTTC.

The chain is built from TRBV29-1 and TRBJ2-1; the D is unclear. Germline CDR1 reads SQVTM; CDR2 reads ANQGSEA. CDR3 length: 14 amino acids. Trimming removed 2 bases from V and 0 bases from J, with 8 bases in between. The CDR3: CSVEWAYSYNEQFF. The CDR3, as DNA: TGCAGCGTTGAATGGGCCTACTCCTACAATGAGCAGTTCTTC.

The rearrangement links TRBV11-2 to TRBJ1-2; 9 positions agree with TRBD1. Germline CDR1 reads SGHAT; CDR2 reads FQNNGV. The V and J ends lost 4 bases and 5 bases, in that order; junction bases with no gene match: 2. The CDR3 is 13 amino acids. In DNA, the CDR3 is TGTGCCAGCAGCTCTGGACAGGGGTATGGCTACACCTTC. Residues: CASSSGQGYGYTF.

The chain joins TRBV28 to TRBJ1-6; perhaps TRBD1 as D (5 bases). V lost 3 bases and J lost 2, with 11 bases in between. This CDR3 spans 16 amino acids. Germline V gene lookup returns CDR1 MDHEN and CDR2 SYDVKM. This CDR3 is CASSFRKTAYNSPLHF. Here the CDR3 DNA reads TGTGCCAGCAGTTTTCGTAAGACAGCCTATAATTCACCCCTCCACTTT.

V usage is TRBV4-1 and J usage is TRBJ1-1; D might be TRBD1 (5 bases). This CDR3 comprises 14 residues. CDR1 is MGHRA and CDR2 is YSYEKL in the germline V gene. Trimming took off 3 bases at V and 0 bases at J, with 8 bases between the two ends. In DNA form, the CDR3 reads TGCGCCAGCAGCCACCAGGGAATGAACACTGAAGCTTTCTTT. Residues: CASSHQGMNTEAFF.

The CDR3, as DNA: TGCAGCGTTGTAGAAGTTAGCTCCTACGAGCAGTACTTC. This codes for CSVVEVSSYEQYF. The chain combines TRBV29-1 with TRBJ2-7; D call uncertain. The CDR3 sequence is 13 residues long. Germline CDR1 reads SQVTM; CDR2 reads ANQGSEA. V was shortened by 4 bases and J by 0 bases, with 10 bases between the two germline ends.

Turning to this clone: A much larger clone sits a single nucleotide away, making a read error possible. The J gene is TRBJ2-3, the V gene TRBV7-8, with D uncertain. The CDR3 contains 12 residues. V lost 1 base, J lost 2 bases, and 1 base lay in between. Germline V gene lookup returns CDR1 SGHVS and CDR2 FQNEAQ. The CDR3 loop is CASSLDTDTQYF. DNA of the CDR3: TGTGCCAGCAGCTTAGACACAGATACGCAGTATTTT.